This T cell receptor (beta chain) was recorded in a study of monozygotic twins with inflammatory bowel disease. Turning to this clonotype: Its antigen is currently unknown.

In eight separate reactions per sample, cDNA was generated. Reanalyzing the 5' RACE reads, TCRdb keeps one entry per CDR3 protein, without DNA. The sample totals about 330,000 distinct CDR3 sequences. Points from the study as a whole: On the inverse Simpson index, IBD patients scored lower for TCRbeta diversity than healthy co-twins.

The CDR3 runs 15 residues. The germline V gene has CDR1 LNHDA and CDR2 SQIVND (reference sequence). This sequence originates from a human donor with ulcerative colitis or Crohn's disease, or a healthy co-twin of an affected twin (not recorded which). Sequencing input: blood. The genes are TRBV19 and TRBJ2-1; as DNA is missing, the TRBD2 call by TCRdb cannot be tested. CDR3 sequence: CASSHRLAGGHEQFF.